These 28 T cell receptor beta chains share one sample of origin, sequenced in a study of CD8 T cells in ankylosing spondylitis. TCRdb recomputed calls from the 5' RACE reads with MiXCR, one row per CDR3 protein. The data contain 350,000 to 450,000 distinct CDR3 sequences, 20% of them singletons. The specimen was blood, either unsorted or a sorted T cell fraction (not recorded which). These receptors were collected from a male donor with ankylosing spondylitis or in good health (not recorded which).

This clonotype occurred a few times. V usage is TRBV4-1 and J usage is TRBJ2-7, with D unresolved. Germline CDR1 is MGHRA and CDR2 is YSYEKL. V dropped 0 bases and J dropped 2 bases, with 14 bases sitting between them. The CDR3 is made up of 16 amino acids. CDR3: CASSQDLQKGAYEQYF. The DNA of the CDR3 is TGCGCCAGCAGCCAAGATCTGCAGAAAGGAGCCTACGAGCAGTACTTC.

This clonotype has more than one count but fewer than ten. The chain combines TRBV5-1 with TRBJ2-2, with D perhaps matching TRBD2 (5 bases). The CDR3 length is 16 residues. The germline CDR1 and CDR2 sequences are SGHRS and YFSETQ. Trimming pared 2 bases from V and 7 bases from J, leaving 18 bases between. This CDR3 is CASSFVLADGSGELFF. CDR3 DNA: TGCGCCAGCAGCTTCGTTCTGGCGGATGGGAGCGGGGAGCTGTTTTTT. The full variable domain, completed using reference TRBV5-1 and TRBJ2-2, is KAGVTQTPRYLIKTRGQQVTLSCSPISGHRSVSWYQQTPGQGLQFLFEYFSETQRNKGNFPGRFSGRQFSNSRSEMNVSTLELGDSALYLCASSFVLADGSGELFFGEGSRLTVL.

The chain has TRBV29-1 and TRBJ2-1, with 9 positions matching TRBD2. Germline loops: CDR1 SQVTM, CDR2 ANQGSEA. This CDR3 has 14 amino acids. J gave up 7 bases and V 3 bases, and 7 bases lay outside the gene matches. CDR3 residues: CSVELAGMGNEQFF. In DNA, the CDR3 is TGCAGCGTTGAGCTAGCGGGGATGGGTAATGAGCAGTTCTTC.

V and J are TRBV6-5 and TRBJ1-1; D remains ambiguous. Germline V gene lookup returns CDR1 MNHEY and CDR2 SVGAGI. CDR3 length: 15 amino acids. The V end lost 2 bases, the J end lost 3 bases, and 13 bases lay between the germline ends. The CDR3 coding sequence is TGTGCCAGCAGTTACGGGAGTCTCCAATACACTGAAGCTTTCTTT. Translation gives CASSYGSLQYTEAFF.

This rearrangement joins TRBV12-3 or TRBV12-4 to TRBJ2-5; D is unclear. V was shortened by 7 bases and J by 0 bases, with 9 bases between the two germline ends. This CDR3 is 13 amino acids long. DNA of the CDR3: TGTGCCAGCACCCCGACATACCAAGAGACCCAGTACTTC. Translating gives CASTPTYQETQYF.

V usage is TRBV29-1 and J usage is TRBJ2-2; 12 bases line up with TRBD2. Germline V gene lookup returns CDR1 SQVTM and CDR2 ANQGSEA. The CDR3 spans 14 residues. J was trimmed by 5 bases and V by 6 bases; bases with no gene match: 4. The CDR3 loop reads CSVGGLAGTGELFF. Written as DNA, the CDR3 is TGCAGCGTAGGCGGACTAGCGGGGACCGGGGAGCTGTTTTTT.

Only a few counts were recorded for this clonotype. Written as DNA, the CDR3 is TGTGCCAGCAGCCAAGAGGCCCCACTAGCGGAGCAGTTCTTC. As protein: CASSQEAPLAEQFF. This chain links TRBV3-1 with TRBJ2-1; 7 bases map to TRBD2. With 0 bases clipped from V and 10 bases from J, the junction kept 6 bases outside the gene matches. The germline V gene encodes CDR1 LGHDT and CDR2 YNNKEL (reference sequence). The CDR3 has 14 amino acids.

This chain connects TRBV27 to TRBJ2-3; no clear D. Per germline, CDR1 MNHEY and CDR2 SMNVEV (reference sequence). Trimming cost V 5 bases and J 0 bases, with 9 bases left between them. The CDR3 runs to 14 residues. In DNA form, the CDR3 reads TGTGCCAGCAGTGGATGGGCCAGCACAGATACGCAGTATTTT. This gives the protein CASSGWASTDTQYF.

The V gene is TRBV29-1, the J gene TRBJ2-2; a weak D match, TRBD1 (5 bases). There are 13 residues in the CDR3. In germline, CDR1 is SQVTM, CDR2 ANQGSEA. V lost 6 bases and J lost 8, with 16 bases in between. Written as DNA, the CDR3 is TGCAGCGTCACATTCCGGACACCGGGGGAGCTGTTTTTT. Protein sequence: CSVTFRTPGELFF.

This clonotype was seen a few times. The chain joins TRBV3-1 to TRBJ2-2; D unclear. Germline V lookup: CDR1 LGHDT, CDR2 YNNKEL (reference sequence). Trimming left V 1 base short and J 5 bases short, with 11 bases between. The CDR3 is 15 amino acids. CDR3 in DNA: TGTGCCAGCAGCCAAGCAAGCATTGGTACCGGGGAGCTGTTTTTT. It yields the protein CASSQASIGTGELFF.

The rearrangement uses TRBV20-1 and TRBJ2-3, with 11 bases matching TRBD1. Unmatched junction bases numbered 21, after V lost 5 bases and J lost 5 bases. The CDR3 spans 19 residues. The germline V gene encodes CDR1 DFQATT and CDR2 SNEGSKA (reference sequence). The CDR3 DNA reads TGCAGTGCTCCTACGCCAACCTTGGACAGGGGGCTGGGTGGAGATACGCAGTATTTT. This gives the protein CSAPTPTLDRGLGGDTQYF.

This clonotype showed up just a few times. The rearrangement joins TRBV12-3 or TRBV12-4 to TRBJ2-7, with D possibly TRBD2 on 7 matching bases. V lost 5 bases to trimming and J lost 7 bases, with 15 bases between them. This CDR3 comprises 13 residues. The CDR3 reads CASSEGGSTEQYF. CDR3 coding DNA: TGTGCCAGCAGTGAGGGGGGGAGTACTGAGCAGTACTTC.

V and J are TRBV29-1 and TRBJ2-7, with D maybe TRBD2 (5 bases). Germline assignment: CDR1 SQVTM and CDR2 ANQGSEA. The CDR3 totals 13 residues. The CDR3 nucleotides are TGCGGCGCCCGGGTCCACGGGGCCTACGAGCAGTACTTC. Amino acids: CGARVHGAYEQYF.

The chain uses TRBV7-9 and TRBJ1-2; D uncertain. Germline loops: CDR1 SEHNR, CDR2 FQNEAQ (reference sequence). The V gene lost 6 bases and the J gene lost 0 bases, with 11 bases spanning the gap. CDR3 length equals 14 residues. The CDR3 spells CASRTEASNYGYTF. For the CDR3, the DNA is TGTGCCAGCAGAACGGAGGCATCTAACTATGGCTACACCTTC.

This clonotype was observed a few times. CDR3 in amino acids: CASTVDALLYEQYF. DNA of the CDR3: TGTGCCAGCACCGTGGACGCCCTTCTCTACGAGCAGTACTTC. The chain links TRBV12-3 or TRBV12-4 to TRBJ2-7; D not resolved. V lost 7 bases and J 3 bases, leaving 16 bases between the germline ends. The CDR3 consists of 14 residues.

A few counts support this clonotype. V usage is TRBV9 and J usage is TRBJ1-6; D may be TRBD1 (6 bases). CDR3 length equals 16 residues. Trimming took 3 bases from V and 0 from J, leaving 10 bases between them. Germline CDR1 and CDR2: SGDLS and YYNGEE. CDR3 nucleotides: TGTGCCAGCAGCGGAACAGGGATCTCCTATAATTCACCCCTCCACTTT. It yields the protein CASSGTGISYNSPLHF.

The rearrangement links TRBV10-1 to TRBJ1-5, with a tentative D call TRBD1 (6 bases). V shed 7 bases and J shed 2 bases, with 12 bases lying between them. This CDR3 is 14 amino acids long. Germline V gene data show CDR1 as WNHNN and CDR2 as SYGVQD (reference sequence). CDR3 in DNA: TGCGCCAGCATTCACAGGGTTGGCAATCAGCCCCAGCATTTT. Protein product: CASIHRVGNQPQHF.

The CDR3, as DNA: TGTGCCACCAGCCACCGCGGGGGGATTCGGGATGAGCAGTTCTTC. Translated, it gives CATSHRGGIRDEQFF. This rearrangement joins TRBV15 to TRBJ2-1; 8 nucleotides agree with TRBD2. Per germline, CDR1 LNHNV and CDR2 YYDKDF (reference sequence). Germline trimming cut 5 bases from V and 8 bases from J; bases unmatched to any gene: 11. The CDR3 spans 15 residues.

This clonotype was recorded a few times. The V call is TRBV4-1, the J call TRBJ2-7; TRBD2 might be the D (6 bases). The CDR3 has 14 residues. Trimming stripped 4 bases from V and 2 bases from J, with 12 bases between. CDR1 is MGHRA and CDR2 is YSYEKL in the germline V gene. The CDR3 is CASSPTWGAYEQYF. CDR3 DNA sequence: TGCGCCAGCAGCCCAACCTGGGGGGCCTACGAGCAGTACTTC.

This clonotype was found many times. The V call is TRBV29-1, the J call TRBJ1-2; a weak D match, TRBD1 (5 bases). The CDR3 spans 12 residues. Germline V lookup: CDR1 SQVTM, CDR2 ANQGSEA. The ends were cut back, 2 bases at V and 4 bases at J, with 8 bases in the middle. The CDR3 loop reads CSVEKDSYGYTF. The DNA of the CDR3 is TGCAGCGTTGAAAAAGACAGCTATGGCTACACCTTC.

This clonotype has just a few counts. The rearrangement uses TRBV4-1 and TRBJ2-5; 7 bases fit TRBD1. The CDR3 is 15 residues long. CDR1 MGHRA and CDR2 YSYEKL come from the germline V gene. V lost 4 bases, J lost 2 bases, and 7 bases stayed unmatched. The CDR3, as DNA: TGCGCCAGCAGCCGAACCGGGACAGAACAAGAGACCCAGTACTTC. This gives the protein CASSRTGTEQETQYF.

J is TRBJ2-1 and V is TRBV27; 10 bases are a match to TRBD2. Germline-derived CDR1 and CDR2 are MNHEY and SMNVEV (reference sequence). V shed 10 bases, J shed 1 base, and the junction held 4 bases outside the gene matches. CDR3 length: 14 residues. CDR3 coding DNA: TGTGCCACCTCAGCGGGGGGGTCCTACAATGAGCAGTTCTTC. Its protein product is CATSAGGSYNEQFF.

The chain's CDR3 is CSQTNPRLASEGANVLTF. CDR3 DNA sequence: TGCAGTCAGACCAATCCTCGACTAGCAAGTGAAGGGGCCAACGTCCTGACTTTC. The chain recombines TRBV20-1 with TRBJ2-6; 7 positions match TRBD2. Germline-derived CDR1 and CDR2 are DFQATT and SNEGSKA (reference sequence). Trimming took 8 bases from V and 4 from J; bases not matched to a gene: 20. CDR3 length: 18 amino acids.

The CDR3 loop reads CASTLSPRDREGTDTQYF. CDR3 bases: TGCGCCAGCACCCTCTCCCCCCGGGACAGGGAGGGGACAGATACGCAGTATTTT. This chain uses TRBV5-1 with TRBJ2-3; 9 positions agree with TRBD1. This CDR3 is 18 amino acids long. Germline CDR1 and CDR2: SGHRS and YFSETQ. J was trimmed by 3 bases and V by 6 bases; bases with no gene match: 17.

J is TRBJ1-5 and V is TRBV9, with D tentatively TRBD1 (6 bases). CDR1 is SGDLS and CDR2 is YYNGEE in the germline V gene. This CDR3 has 15 amino acids. Trimming took off 2 bases at V and 6 bases at J, with 15 bases between the two ends. DNA of the CDR3: TGTGCCAGCAGCGTCTCCGGGGACAAAGGTCAGCCCCAGCATTTT. This translates into CASSVSGDKGQPQHF.

The chain joins TRBV29-1 to TRBJ2-3, with 9 bases identical to TRBD2. V shed 4 bases and J 2 bases; nucleotides not matched to a gene: 4. This CDR3 contains 14 residues. Germline values: CDR1 SQVTM, CDR2 ANQGSEA. The CDR3 coding sequence is TGCAGCGTTGTTCCTAGCGGGGCCACAGATACGCAGTATTTT. The encoded protein is CSVVPSGATDTQYF.

The chain joins TRBV23-1 to TRBJ2-7; tentative D call: TRBD2 (5 bases). TRBV23-1 is labeled an ORF, and its function is uncertain. The V end lost 3 bases, the J end lost 3 bases, and 21 bases lay between the germline ends. This CDR3 region has 17 residues. CDR3 bases: TGCGCCAGCAGTCAGACGCTTGAGGGAAGAGGGTACTACGAGCAGTACTTC. Encoded protein: CASSQTLEGRGYYEQYF.

This sequence joins TRBV7-9 and TRBJ2-5; D might be TRBD2 (6 bases). The CDR3 length is 15 residues. Germline V lookup: CDR1 SEHNR, CDR2 FQNEAQ (reference sequence). With 4 bases removed from V and 1 base from J, the gap between germline ends came to 13 bases. As DNA, the CDR3 is TGTGCCAGCAGCTACGGGACTGGTATCCAAGAGACCCAGTACTTC. Protein sequence: CASSYGTGIQETQYF.